A single sample is the source of the 29 T cell receptor beta chains below, sequenced in a study of T cell responses to AZD1222 COVID-19 vaccine. Sequenced by immunoSEQ multiplex PCR; TCRdb stores in-frame clones only, minus some. The sample includes about 140,000 clones, 85% to 95% seen only once; the top ten take around 3.3%. The input for sequencing was peripheral blood, taken 28 days after the second AZD1222 dose. These receptors all come from an adult who received the AZD1222 COVID-19 vaccine.

The chain links TRBV21-1 to TRBJ2-1; the table's D call, TRBD2, was not checked against the DNA. TRBV21-1 is an annotated pseudogene. The CDR3 consists of 17 residues. The CDR3 sequence is CASSKANGTSGSYEQFF. The CDR3 DNA is TGTGCCAGCAGCAAAGCTAACGGGACTAGCGGGAGCTATGAGCAGTTCTTC.

This clone was counted between two and nine times. CDR3 sequence: CASSSVRRYGYTF. The CDR3 bases are TGTGCCAGCAGCTCGGTAAGAAGGTATGGCTACACCTTC. This chain joins TRBV11-1 and TRBJ1-2, with unresolved D. V was trimmed by 4 bases and J by 5 bases, leaving 11 bases between them. CDR3 length: 13 amino acids. The germline V gene encodes CDR1 SGHAT and CDR2 FQDESV (reference sequence).

This clone came up a few times. The V and J genes are TRBV6-5 and TRBJ1-1; D gene uncertain. V was cut by 7 bases and J by 1 base, with 10 bases left in between. The V gene's germline CDR1 is MNHEY and CDR2 SVGAGI. The CDR3 is 13 residues long. CDR3 loop: CASIGGRNTEAFF. The DNA for the CDR3 is TGTGCCAGCATAGGAGGGCGGAACACTGAAGCTTTCTTT.

This clone was detected a few times. This chain joins TRBV11-2 and TRBJ1-4; TRBD1 matches 8 bases. Germline CDR1 reads SGHAT; CDR2 reads FQNNGV. Losses at the gene ends were 5 bases for V and 11 bases for J; bases not matched to a gene: 10. The CDR3 length is 14 residues. CDR3 loop: CASSMDRVRVKLFF. In nucleotides, the CDR3 is TGTGCCAGCAGCATGGACAGGGTACGGGTGAAACTGTTTTTT.

The chain combines TRBV3-1 (or the pseudogene TRBV3-2) with TRBJ1-6, with TRBD1 as a possible D gene (5 bases). V was trimmed by 0 bases and J by 10 bases, leaving 13 bases between them. Germline CDR1 and CDR2: LGHDT and YNNKEL (reference sequence). This CDR3 is built from 15 residues. The CDR3 region has the DNA TGTGCCAGCAGCCAAGATGGCGGGGGTGGCTCACCCCTCCACTTT. It translates to CASSQDGGGGSPLHF.

This rearrangement joins TRBV6-5 to TRBJ2-2; D remains unclear. Germline assignment: CDR1 MNHEY and CDR2 SVGAGI. CDR3 length equals 12 residues. Trimming pared 6 bases from V and 7 bases from J, leaving 9 bases between. CDR3 nucleotide sequence: TGTGCCAGCAGAGGGCTGGGCGGGGAGCTGTTTTTT. Protein: CASRGLGGELFF.

The rearrangement joins TRBV7-3 to TRBJ2-3; D unclear. V shed 7 bases and J shed 2 bases, with 10 bases lying between them. Per germline, CDR1 SGHTA and CDR2 FQGTGA. The CDR3 runs 13 residues. In DNA, the CDR3 is TGTGCCAGCAAGGAGCGACCCACAGATACGCAGTATTTT. Residues: CASKERPTDTQYF.

This chain connects TRBV7-2 to TRBJ1-5; 9 positions match TRBD1. V lost 5 bases to trimming and J lost 4 bases; unmatched junction nucleotides: 6. The CDR3 has 15 residues. CDR1 and CDR2 (germline): SGHTA, FQGNSA. The CDR3 loop reads CASSPDGQGNQPQHF. The DNA of the CDR3 is TGTGCCAGCAGCCCAGATGGACAGGGGAATCAGCCCCAGCATTTT.

The chain recombines TRBV28 with TRBJ1-3, with D perhaps matching TRBD1 (5 bases). CDR1 is MDHEN, CDR2 SYDVKM, per germline. The ends were cut back, 10 bases at V and 4 bases at J, with 17 bases in the middle. The CDR3 length is 14 residues. The CDR3 region is CATAGGMRGNTIYF. The CDR3 DNA follows: TGTGCCACGGCGGGGGGTATGCGCGGAAACACCATATATTTT.

This chain connects TRBV10-3 to TRBJ1-3; D might be TRBD1 (6 bases). The CDR3 sequence is 14 residues long. The germline gives CDR1 ENHRY, CDR2 SYGVKD. Trimming removed 11 bases from V and 8 bases from J, with 22 bases in between. CDR3 sequence: CASCGGGTGDTIYF. The CDR3 coding sequence is TGTGCCTCCTGTGGCGGGGGCACGGGGGACACCATATATTTT.

The rearrangement links TRBV20-1 to TRBJ2-3; D not certain. V was cut by 3 bases and J by 2 bases, with 12 bases left in between. The CDR3 extends over 14 amino acids. Looked up from germline, CDR1 is DFQATT and CDR2 is SNEGSKA (reference sequence). CDR3 nucleotide sequence: TGCAGTGCTAGTAGTTACACCCTCACAGATACGCAGTATTTT. Residues: CSASSYTLTDTQYF.

The chain links TRBV5-1 to TRBJ1-1; D call uncertain. CDR1 is SGHRS, CDR2 YFSETQ, per germline. The V end was cut by 0 bases, the J end by 0 bases, with 9 bases between. The CDR3 length is 15 residues. This chain's CDR3 is CASSLVRTMNTEAFF. Here the CDR3 DNA reads TGCGCCAGCAGCTTGGTGCGGACCATGAACACTGAAGCTTTCTTT.

V and J are TRBV30 and TRBJ1-5; D might be TRBD1 (5 bases). Trimming left V 3 bases short and J 0 bases short, with 12 bases between. Germline-derived CDR1 and CDR2 are GTSNPN and SVGIG (reference sequence). The CDR3 contains 15 residues. The CDR3 DNA sequence: TGTGCCTGGAGCGCTCGGGGCTATAGCAATCAGCCCCAGCATTTT. The encoded protein is CAWSARGYSNQPQHF.

The V and J genes are TRBV25-1 and TRBJ1-6; D uncertain. Trimming took 4 bases from V and 9 from J, leaving 19 bases between them. This CDR3 has 16 amino acids. CDR1 is MGHDK, CDR2 SYGVNS, per germline. The CDR3 sequence: CASSVSRAPVGSPLHF. CDR3 in DNA: TGTGCCAGCAGTGTGAGTAGAGCGCCCGTGGGTTCACCCCTCCACTTT. The full variable domain, in which reference TRBV25-1 and TRBJ1-6 provide the parts outside the CDR3, is EADIYQTPRYLVIGTGKKITLECSQTMGHDKMYWYQQDPGMELHLIHYSYGVNSTEKGDLSSESTVSRIRTEHFPLTLESARPSHTSQYLCASSVSRAPVGSPLHFGNGTRLTVT.

The chain employs TRBV14 and TRBJ2-5; the D gene could be TRBD1 or TRBD2 (5 bases each). This CDR3 comprises 17 residues. V was shortened by 4 bases and J by 1 base, with 19 bases between the two germline ends. Germline CDR1 SGHDN, CDR2 FVKESK. The CDR3: CASSRLRGIPSQETQYF. The CDR3 DNA sequence: TGTGCCAGCAGCCGCTTGAGGGGAATCCCGTCCCAAGAGACCCAGTACTTC.

V usage is TRBV10-2 and J usage is TRBJ1-1, with 8 nucleotides matching TRBD1. CDR1 is WSHSY and CDR2 is SAAADI in the germline V gene. The V and J ends lost 2 bases and 1 base, in that order; junction bases with no gene match: 12. CDR3 length: 18 amino acids. CDR3 region: CASSEPGALGQENTEAFF. In nucleotides, the CDR3 is TGCGCCAGCAGTGAGCCGGGGGCGCTGGGACAGGAGAACACTGAAGCTTTCTTT.

The chain uses TRBV3-1 (or the pseudogene TRBV3-2) and TRBJ1-6; TRBD1 aligns across 7 bases. This CDR3 is built from 15 residues. CDR1 LGHDT and CDR2 YNNKEL come from the germline V gene (reference sequence). After removal of 1 base from V and 10 bases from J, the junction contained 7 bases not matched to a gene. DNA of the CDR3: TGTGCCAGCAGCCAAGTGGCAGGGGGTCAATCACCCCTCCACTTT. It encodes CASSQVAGGQSPLHF.

The J gene is TRBJ2-7, the V gene TRBV7-9; the match to TRBD2 covers 10 bases. The J segment lost 3 bases and the V segment lost 3 bases, leaving 5 bases of the junction unmatched. Germline assignment: CDR1 SEHNR and CDR2 FQNEAQ (reference sequence). This CDR3 spans 15 amino acids. CDR3 coding DNA: TGTGCCAGCAGCTTTGGGACTAGCGAGAGCTACGAGCAGTACTTC. Its translation is CASSFGTSESYEQYF.

J is TRBJ2-2 and V is TRBV5-7; TRBD2 agrees at 9 bases. TRBV5-7 qualifies as an ORF whose function is uncertain. This CDR3 has 17 amino acids. Trimming removed 0 bases from V and 6 bases from J; junction bases left unmatched: 9. CDR3 protein: CASSLDFCGRAPGELFF. The DNA for the CDR3 is TGTGCCAGCAGCTTGGATTTTTGCGGGAGGGCCCCCGGGGAGCTGTTTTTT.

V gene TRBV6-1 combines with J gene TRBJ1-1; no definite D call. This CDR3 region has 16 residues. Trimming shortened V by 4 bases and J by 5 bases, and 20 bases separated the two germline ends. Germline lookup yields CDR1 MNHNS and CDR2 SASEGT. CDR3 region: CASSALVRVRGTEAFF. The CDR3 DNA follows: TGTGCCAGCAGTGCGCTGGTGAGGGTCCGAGGTACTGAAGCTTTCTTT.

The chain uses TRBV11-2 and TRBJ2-1; D unclear. The CDR3 has 15 residues. Trimming cost V 1 base and J 5 bases, with 12 bases left between them. Per the germline V gene, CDR1 is SGHAT and CDR2 is FQNNGV. The CDR3 region has the DNA TGTGCCAGCAGCTTAGGGCCGAAAGTCCACAATGAGCAGTTCTTC. Amino acid sequence: CASSLGPKVHNEQFF.

This sequence joins TRBV27 and TRBJ2-6, with TRBD1 matching over 8 bases. CDR3 length: 18 amino acids. The V gene end was trimmed by 5 bases and the J gene end by 0 bases; junction bases not matched to a gene: 9. Germline V gives CDR1 MNHEY, CDR2 SMNVEV (reference sequence). The CDR3 reads CASSARQGTYSGANVLTF. The CDR3 region has the DNA TGTGCCAGCAGTGCCCGACAGGGGACTTACTCTGGGGCCAACGTCCTGACTTTC.

The chain employs TRBV9 and TRBJ2-7; D unresolved. The germline gives CDR1 SGDLS, CDR2 YYNGEE. The V and J ends lost 4 bases and 2 bases respectively, with 10 bases between them. The CDR3 runs 13 residues. CDR3 bases: TGTGCCAGCAGCCTCAGTTCCACCTACGAGCAGTACTTC. Its translation is CASSLSSTYEQYF.

The sample holds one count of this clone. The chain carries TRBV6-5 and TRBJ2-7, with D perhaps being TRBD1 or TRBD2 (5 bases each). Deletions cut 1 base from V and 7 bases from J, with 11 bases between. The germline gives CDR1 MNHEY, CDR2 SVGAGI. The CDR3 consists of 13 residues. Written as DNA, the CDR3 is TGTGCCAGCAGTTACTGGGACGAGGGGGAGCAGTACTTC. Residues: CASSYWDEGEQYF.

The chain carries TRBV5-1 and TRBJ2-7; the match to TRBD1 covers 10 bases. CDR3 length: 16 amino acids. The germline CDR1 and CDR2 sequences are SGHRS and YFSETQ. With V trimmed by 0 bases and J by 2 bases, 5 bases remained unmatched. The chain's CDR3 is CASSLGPGQGTYEQYF. In nucleotides, the CDR3 is TGCGCCAGCAGCTTGGGGCCGGGACAGGGGACCTACGAGCAGTACTTC.

V gene TRBV4-3 combines with J gene TRBJ1-5; maybe TRBD1 (6 bases). Trimming pared 0 bases from V and 6 bases from J, leaving 15 bases between. Germline CDR1 and CDR2: LGHNA and YSLEER. The CDR3 covers 16 residues. The CDR3 spells CASSQDYSGARQPQHF. The CDR3 DNA sequence: TGCGCCAGCAGCCAAGATTACTCGGGGGCTCGTCAGCCCCAGCATTTT.

This clone was picked up one time. The genes are TRBV19 and TRBJ2-1; 11 positions match TRBD1. Per the germline V gene, CDR1 is LNHDA and CDR2 is SQIVND (reference sequence). The CDR3 has 19 residues. The trim removed 5 bases at V and 2 bases at J, leaving 14 bases unmatched. CDR3 residues: CASSGGQGELSRAYNEQFF. The CDR3 nucleotides read TGTGCCAGTAGTGGGGGACAGGGGGAATTAAGTAGGGCCTACAATGAGCAGTTCTTC.

The V and J genes are TRBV6-1 and TRBJ1-1; no clear D. Germline V gives CDR1 MNHNS, CDR2 SASEGT. The CDR3 has 14 amino acids. V dropped 1 base and J dropped 1 base, with 7 bases sitting between them. The CDR3 loop reads CASSEVGANTEAFF. Here the CDR3 DNA reads TGTGCCAGCAGTGAAGTCGGAGCGAACACTGAAGCTTTCTTT.

V gene TRBV24-1 combines with J gene TRBJ1-2; a weak D match, TRBD1 (5 bases). CDR3 size: 14 residues. Germline V gene sequence: CDR1 KGHDR, CDR2 SFDVKD. Trimming removed 4 bases from V and 4 bases from J, with 12 bases in between. The CDR3 DNA follows: TGTGCCACCAGTGAAAAACAGGTCTCCTATGGCTACACCTTC. It encodes CATSEKQVSYGYTF.